This TCR beta chain appears in the sequencing data of a study of PD-1 blockade in classical Hodgkin lymphoma (dated by TCRdb to 2020 to 2022). A note on the overall study: Nivolumab dosing was 3 mg/kg intravenously every 2 weeks, continuing until either disease progression or unacceptable toxicity. To define a peripheral blood immune signature of response to PD-1 blockade in classical Hodgkin lymphoma, the study combined TCR beta sequencing with CyTOF. The investigation overall reported the following: Lower diversity was seen in patients whose nivolumab began less than 1 year after ASCT, and these patients were left out of later analyses so that immune reconstitution would not confound the results. By C4D1, a significant rise was seen in CD4+ TCR diversity but not in CD8+ TCR diversity (p=0.0027 vs p=0.16), and the rise was most apparent among complete responders (p=0.02). The study covered only a single clinical trial cohort, and the causes of the repertoire differences, possibly disease activity or prior therapy, were still not defined. Trial patients achieving complete response had baseline diversity similar to newly diagnosed patients, whereas partial responders and progressors had significantly lower diversity. Baseline TCR diversity was reported to be lower in newly diagnosed patients than in healthy donors and to be lower still in relapsed/refractory patients.

The Qiagen DNeasy kit was used to extract genomic DNA both from unsorted PBMCs and from the negatively selected CD4+ and CD8+ fractions. Using primers that anneal to V and J segments, immunoSEQ multiplex PCR amplified the TCR beta CDR3 regions. A synthetic immune receptor repertoire was used to minimize amplification bias, and any remaining bias was removed computationally after sequencing. Per the original workflow: Custom Python scripts were used to quantify repertoire diversity as the Shannon entropy index. The unsorted, CD4+ and CD8+ repertoires were each analyzed separately, with the exception of combined analyses, where CD4+ and CD8+ sequences were merged in silico. A clone was considered expanded if an increase in frequency of at least 2-fold after treatment relative to C1D1 was found, and a pseudocount of 0.5 was applied to clones undetected at baseline. Clones with 0 or 1 copy at C1D1 were defined as singleton clones, while clones with 2 or more copies were defined as non-singleton clones. Clones expanded in unsorted samples were assigned a CD4+, CD8+ or unknown annotation through matching of protein sequences in sorted samples from the same patient. Diversity changes from C1D1 to C4D1 were tested in paired samples using Wilcoxon tests. TCRdb took this table from immuneACCESS and kept in-frame rearrangements with V and J called. Such tables lack part of the clones; where checked against another copy, unresolved V genes explain under half of the gap, and the rest is unexplained. Clone size and the V and J calls come from that table; the DNA yielded D and trimming. The sample yields 20,000 to 25,000 clones; 60% to 80% were counted once. Jointly, the top ten make up approximately 6.7% of the sample.

The trim is 10 bases for V and 6 bases for J, with a gap of 16 bases between the germline ends. Per the germline V gene (reference sequence), MNHEY is the CDR1 and SMNVEV is the CDR2. From the cysteine up to the phenylalanine, the CDR3 has a length of 13 residues. Just CDR3 DNA is preserved here, 39 bases in frame from base 1. In its sample, this clone was seen once. Its cognate antigen has yet to be identified. There are no base qualities to consult, and no much larger clone falls within one base. Taken with the paper, the label for time point translates to: cycle 1 day 1 (C1D1), immediately before nivolumab initiation. Every trial patient had relapsed after autologous stem cell transplantation, and cohorts A, B and C differed in prior brentuximab vedotin exposure. The trial cohort comprised 56 patients with relapsed/refractory classical Hodgkin lymphoma whose best overall responses were complete response, partial response or progressive disease. In the multi-cohort phase II CheckMate 205 trial, trial patients received single-agent nivolumab. An independent review committee assessed best overall response by applying the 2007 International Working Group response criteria. PBMCs from the trial were collected at three points: immediately before nivolumab initiation (C1D1), and during therapy at cycle 2 day 1 and cycle 4 day 1. Peripheral blood was collected in 8 mL Vacutainer Cell Preparation Tubes, from which PBMCs were isolated by centrifugation and then cryopreserved.

The sample here was peripheral blood mononuclear cells (PBMCs), taken at baseline. This TCR was sampled from a human donor with classical Hodgkin lymphoma. The chain employs TRBV27 and TRBJ1-5, with no confident D gene call. The CDR3 region: CATPVGSGQPQHF. Here is the DNA: TGTGCCACGCCCGTGGGTTCAGGTCAGCCCCAGCATTTT.